This T cell receptor (beta chain) was obtained from a study of shared clonotypes between healthy human individuals (TCRdb year 2020). General notes on the study: Three men and a couple of women, aged 18 to 49 years, made up the cohort. To increase sequencing depth and limit assay-specific biases, TCR repertoire library preparation and sequencing were carried out by different laboratories using diverse techniques. To estimate repertoire size and how much clonotypes are shared between individuals, the study performed deep sequencing of blood TCR repertoires from a handful of healthy adults. Leukapheresis yielded between about 0.94 and 9.5 billion PBMCs per donor. For each donor, three plates each were used for CD4 naive and CD4 memory, two plates were used for CD8 naive, and one plate was used for CD8 memory.

About this clone: Its recognized antigen is unknown. One base away there is no much larger clone; base qualities are not given.

For the CD8 naive samples, CD45RO-negative cells were positively selected for CCR7, yielding a CD45RA+CCR7+ population from which TemRA cells were excluded. The donors were healthy, HIV-negative adults with no recently reported acute infections or vaccinations. All donors were Caucasian adults living in Nashville, Tennessee, USA. After blood collection by leukapheresis, PBMCs were isolated using Ficoll-Histopaque density gradient centrifugation and then cryopreserved in the vapor phase of liquid nitrogen. Purity and quantity of every magnetically sorted T cell population were checked by analytical flow cytometry. Genomic DNA was isolated from every sorted fraction and measured by UV absorbance on a Nanodrop 2000c. TCR CDR3 regions were amplified from genomic DNA by multiplex PCR using the deep immunoSEQ assay. For each cell subset, the extracted genomic DNA was distributed evenly across all wells of several immunoSEQ 96-well plates, and each plate served as one replicate. For sorted subsets, about 0.2 ug genomic DNA, equal to some 28,000 T cell genomes, was loaded into each replicate PCR. Purified libraries were measured with a Qubit 3.0 fluorometer, size-checked on a Bioanalyzer 2100, and measured again with the KAPA Library Quantification kit. Every immunoSEQ 96-well plate was sequenced on a dedicated single-read 150-cycle Illumina NextSeq 550 flow cell. The authors' analysis ran thus. The immunoSEQ output contained only junctional sequences without quality scores, so filtering could not match that applied to full-length reads. To assign V/J genes and CDR3, sequences were annotated using PyIR, a Python wrapper for IgBLAST v1.9, with IMGT germline references. Reads were filtered out if the reads had weak V/J assignments (E-value above 1e-6), no CDR3, stop codons, out-of-frame junctions, or ambiguous translated residues. V3J clonotypes were defined as sequences sharing the same inferred V gene, J gene, and CDR3 amino acid sequence. To compute the percentage overlap between repertoires, the number of shared unique clonotypes was divided by the size of the smaller repertoire. Three approaches were used to assess repertoire richness: RTK rarefaction, the Chao1 estimator, and Recon v2.1 estimates of unobserved clonotypes. Generation probabilities were computed with OLGA for all TCRbeta clonotypes obtained by the gDNA method from a handful of donors. TCRdb re-hosts the immuneACCESS table, in-frame sequences only. Its copies lack some clones; in the studies checked, an unresolved V gene accounts for under half of them, and the cause for the rest is not known. V and J calls plus clone size are reproduced from that table; the DNA served to infer D and trimming. This sample lists a few million clones; just over 90% were detected once. The top ten clones comprise about 1.7% of the sample.

CDR1 and CDR2, per the germline V gene (reference sequence), are GTSNPN and SVGIG. From cysteine to phenylalanine, the CDR3 is 12 amino acids long. The only DNA kept is the CDR3, 36 bases in frame from the first base. The junction shows trimming of 2 bases on V and 2 bases on J, and the gene matches do not reach 0 bases of it. What the research found in general, with its limitations: The small number of donors limited the genetic and exposure-history diversity represented. Higher generation probabilities were observed for clonotypes shared by all four sorted-subset donors than for non-shared clonotypes. Pairwise subsampling indicated that sequencing depth was expected to affect the degree of clonotype sharing among donors. Naive subsets generally had larger estimated clonotype richness than memory subsets. Across several donors, approximately 5% of naive CD4, over 3% of naive CD8, roughly 2.3% of memory CD4, and over 0.35% of memory CD8 clonotypes were shared. Sampling was restricted to blood, and TCR repertoires in tissue are likely to differ from TCR repertoires in blood. Even with the large sequencing depth, rarefaction of the sorted-subset datasets indicated that sequencing was incomplete.

The TCR sequence derives from a man aged 18 to 30 in good health. Some clones in this sample may be carry-over from other donors' samples. Sample: naive CD8+ T cells from PBMCs. In the paper's terms, the cell subset or site label means: CD45RA+CCR7+. This chain joins TRBV30 to TRBJ2-7; 7 central bases correspond to TRBD1. DNA sequence: TGTGCCTGGAGTCAGGGGGCCTACGAGCAGTACTTC. This translates into CAWSQGAYEQYF. Reference TRBV30 and TRBJ2-7 proteins supply the regions before and after the CDR3; the full variable domain is: SQTIHQWPATLVQPVGSPLSLECTVEGTSNPNLYWYRQAAGRGLQLLFYSVGIGQISSEVPQNLSASRPQDRQFILSSKKLLLSDSGFYLCAWSQGAYEQYFGPGTRLTVT.